The T cell receptor (beta chain) under discussion was sequenced for a study of cytomegalovirus exposure and HLA in healthy donors. A multiplex PCR was run with 60 Vbeta primers and 13 Jbeta primers. Only in-frame clones appear in the TCRdb table, and some are missing; sequencing was by immunoSEQ multiplex PCR. This sample has about 120,000 clones, with over 60% found just once. What was sequenced was PBMCs. The receptor comes from a woman in her thirties or forties in good health and CMV-seropositive.

CDR3 amino acids: CASSPPQRGATYEQYF. The CDR3, as DNA: TGTGCCAGCAGCCCGCCACAGCGGGGGGCCACCTACGAGCAGTACTTC. The V and J genes are TRBV5-4 and TRBJ2-7, with 9 bases fitting TRBD2. This CDR3 spans 16 amino acids. V lost 4 bases to trimming and J lost 2 bases; unmatched junction nucleotides: 10. Germline V gives CDR1 SGHNT, CDR2 YYREEE (reference sequence).